This TCR beta chain was sequenced during a study of cytomegalovirus exposure and HLA in healthy donors. The germline V and J ends were trimmed by 2 bases and 2 bases, with 17 bases remaining between them. The CDR3 runs to 17 residues. Per the germline V gene, CDR1 is MNHNS and CDR2 is SASEGT. The PCR made use of 60 Vbeta and 13 Jbeta primers. Clones were sequenced by immunoSEQ multiplex PCR, and TCRdb holds only the in-frame ones, with some missing. The sample shows 55,000 to 80,000 clones, just under 75% of them seen only once. The source material was PBMCs. This sequence was found in a woman aged 30 to 39 in good health and CMV-seronegative. This chain connects TRBV6-1 to TRBJ2-3, with a tentative D call TRBD1 (5 bases). The chain's CDR3 is CASSESWTRQPTDTQYF. CDR3 sequence (DNA): TGTGCCAGCAGTGAATCCTGGACCCGACAGCCCACAGATACGCAGTATTTT.